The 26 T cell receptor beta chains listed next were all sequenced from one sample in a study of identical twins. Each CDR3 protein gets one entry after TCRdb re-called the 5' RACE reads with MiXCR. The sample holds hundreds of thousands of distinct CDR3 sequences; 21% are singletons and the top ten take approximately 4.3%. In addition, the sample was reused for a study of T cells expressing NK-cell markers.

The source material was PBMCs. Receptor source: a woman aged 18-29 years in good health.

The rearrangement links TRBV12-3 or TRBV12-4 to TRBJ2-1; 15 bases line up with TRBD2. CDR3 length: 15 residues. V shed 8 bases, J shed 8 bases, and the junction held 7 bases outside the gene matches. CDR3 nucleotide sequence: TGTGCCAGCGGACTAGCGGGGGGGCTCATGCATGAGCAGTTCTTC. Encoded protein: CASGLAGGLMHEQFF.

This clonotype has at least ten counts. The CDR3, as DNA: TGTGCCAGCAGTTTCGACGGGGGGCCCAGAGATACGCAGTATTTT. This gives the protein CASSFDGGPRDTQYF. This chain uses TRBV12-3 or TRBV12-4 with TRBJ2-3; the D gene is possibly TRBD2 (7 bases). The CDR3 length is 15 residues. Between the trimmed V and J ends, which lost 3 bases and 5 bases, there was a span of 15 bases.

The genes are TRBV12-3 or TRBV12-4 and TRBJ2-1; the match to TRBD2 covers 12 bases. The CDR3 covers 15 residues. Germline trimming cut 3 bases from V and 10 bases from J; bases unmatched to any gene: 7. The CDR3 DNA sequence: TGTGCCAGCAGTTTCGGGACTAGCGGGCTTGCGGAGCAGTTCTTC. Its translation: CASSFGTSGLAEQFF.

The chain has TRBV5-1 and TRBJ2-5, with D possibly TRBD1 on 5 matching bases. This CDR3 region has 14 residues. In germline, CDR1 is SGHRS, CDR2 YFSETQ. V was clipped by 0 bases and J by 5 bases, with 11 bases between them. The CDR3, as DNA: TGCGCCAGCAGCTTGGGACAGCCGAGGGAGACCCAGTACTTC. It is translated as CASSLGQPRETQYF.

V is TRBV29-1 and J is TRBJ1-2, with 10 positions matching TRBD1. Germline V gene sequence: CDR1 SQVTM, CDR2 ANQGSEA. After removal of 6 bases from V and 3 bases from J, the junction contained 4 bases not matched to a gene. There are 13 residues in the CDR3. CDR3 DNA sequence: TGCAGCGTGGGGGGGACAGGGGACTATGGCTACACCTTC. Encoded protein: CSVGGTGDYGYTF.

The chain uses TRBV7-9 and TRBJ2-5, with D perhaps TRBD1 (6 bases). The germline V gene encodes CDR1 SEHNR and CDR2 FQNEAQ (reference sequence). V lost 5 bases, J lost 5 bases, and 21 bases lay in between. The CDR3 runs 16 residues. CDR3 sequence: CASSLLLVEGVETQYF. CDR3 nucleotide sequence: TGTGCCAGCAGCCTACTTCTTGTTGAGGGGGTTGAGACCCAGTACTTC.

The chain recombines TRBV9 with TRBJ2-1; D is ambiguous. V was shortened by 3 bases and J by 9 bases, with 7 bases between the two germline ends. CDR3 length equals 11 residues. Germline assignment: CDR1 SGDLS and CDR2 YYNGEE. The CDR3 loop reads CASSATSEQFF. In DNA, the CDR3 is TGTGCCAGCAGCGCCACAAGTGAGCAGTTCTTC.

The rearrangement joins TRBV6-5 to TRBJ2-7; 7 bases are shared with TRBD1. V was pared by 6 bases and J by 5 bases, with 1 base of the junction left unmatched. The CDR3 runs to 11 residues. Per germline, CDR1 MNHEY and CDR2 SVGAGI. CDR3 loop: CASRTGDEQYF. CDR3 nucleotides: TGTGCCAGCAGAACAGGGGACGAGCAGTACTTC.

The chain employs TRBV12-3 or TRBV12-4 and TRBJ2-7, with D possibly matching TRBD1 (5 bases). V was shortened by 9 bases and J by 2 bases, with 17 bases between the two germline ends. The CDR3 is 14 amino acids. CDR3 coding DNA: TGTGCCAGTCAACCGACAGAAAACCCCTACGAGCAGTACTTC. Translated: CASQPTENPYEQYF.

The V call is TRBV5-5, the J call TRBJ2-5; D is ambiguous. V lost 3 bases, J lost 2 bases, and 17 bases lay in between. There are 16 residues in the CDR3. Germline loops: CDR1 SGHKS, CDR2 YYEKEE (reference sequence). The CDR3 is CASSYPLSGQQETQYF. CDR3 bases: TGTGCCAGCAGCTACCCCCTATCGGGCCAACAAGAGACCCAGTACTTC.

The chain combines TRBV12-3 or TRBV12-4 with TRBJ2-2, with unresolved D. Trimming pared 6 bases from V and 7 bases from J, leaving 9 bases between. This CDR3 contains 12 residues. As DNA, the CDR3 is TGTGCCAGCAGCCCTATTAACGGGGAGCTGTTTTTT. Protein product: CASSPINGELFF.

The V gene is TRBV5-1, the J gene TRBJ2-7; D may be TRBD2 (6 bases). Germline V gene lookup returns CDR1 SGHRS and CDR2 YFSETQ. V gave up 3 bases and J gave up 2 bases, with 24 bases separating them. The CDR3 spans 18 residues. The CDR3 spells CASSSTSAGRGGTYEQYF. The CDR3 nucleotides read TGCGCCAGCAGCTCCACTTCCGCAGGTCGAGGAGGGACCTACGAGCAGTACTTC.

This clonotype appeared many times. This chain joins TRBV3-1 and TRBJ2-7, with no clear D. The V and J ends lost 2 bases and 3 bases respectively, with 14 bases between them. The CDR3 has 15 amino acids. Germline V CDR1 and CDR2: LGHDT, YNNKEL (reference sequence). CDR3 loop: CASSQLNGSLYEQYF. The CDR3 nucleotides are TGTGCCAGCAGCCAACTCAACGGGTCCCTCTACGAGCAGTACTTC.

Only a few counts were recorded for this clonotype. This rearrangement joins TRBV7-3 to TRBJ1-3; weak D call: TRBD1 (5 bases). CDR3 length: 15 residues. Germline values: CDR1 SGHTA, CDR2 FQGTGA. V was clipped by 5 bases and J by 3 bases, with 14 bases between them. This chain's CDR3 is CASSPSAGFGNTIYF. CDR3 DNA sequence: TGTGCCAGCAGCCCCTCGGCAGGGTTTGGAAACACCATATATTTT.

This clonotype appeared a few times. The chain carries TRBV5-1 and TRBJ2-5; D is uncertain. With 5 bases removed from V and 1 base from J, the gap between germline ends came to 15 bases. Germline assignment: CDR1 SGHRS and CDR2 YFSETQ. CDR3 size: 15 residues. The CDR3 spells CASSYQRASQETQYF. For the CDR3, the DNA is TGCGCCAGCAGTTATCAAAGGGCAAGCCAAGAGACCCAGTACTTC.

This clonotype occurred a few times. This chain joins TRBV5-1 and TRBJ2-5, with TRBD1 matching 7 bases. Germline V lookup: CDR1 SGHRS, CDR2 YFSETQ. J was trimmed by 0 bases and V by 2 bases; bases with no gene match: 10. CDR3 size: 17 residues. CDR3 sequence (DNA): TGCGCCAGCAGCTTACCCGGGACAGCGGCGTACCAAGAGACCCAGTACTTC. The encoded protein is CASSLPGTAAYQETQYF.

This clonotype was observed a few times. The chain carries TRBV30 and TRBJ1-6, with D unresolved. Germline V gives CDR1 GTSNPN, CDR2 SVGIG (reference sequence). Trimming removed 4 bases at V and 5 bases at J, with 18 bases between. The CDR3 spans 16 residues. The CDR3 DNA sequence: TGTGCCTGGACCTCTGCTGGGTGGAGGAATAATTCACCCCTCCACTTT. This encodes CAWTSAGWRNNSPLHF.

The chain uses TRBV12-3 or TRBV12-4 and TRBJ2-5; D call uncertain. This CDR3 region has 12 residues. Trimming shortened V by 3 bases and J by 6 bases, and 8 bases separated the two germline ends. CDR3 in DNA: TGTGCCAGCAGTTTCAGCCTGAAGACCCAGTACTTC. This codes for CASSFSLKTQYF.

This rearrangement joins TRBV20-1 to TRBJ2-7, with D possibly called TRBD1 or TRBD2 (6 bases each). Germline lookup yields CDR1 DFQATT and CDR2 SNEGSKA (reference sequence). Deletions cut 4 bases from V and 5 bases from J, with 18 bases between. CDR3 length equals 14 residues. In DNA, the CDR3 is TGCAGTGCTACCCTTAGGGGGGTTGGAGACGAGCAGTACTTC. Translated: CSATLRGVGDEQYF.

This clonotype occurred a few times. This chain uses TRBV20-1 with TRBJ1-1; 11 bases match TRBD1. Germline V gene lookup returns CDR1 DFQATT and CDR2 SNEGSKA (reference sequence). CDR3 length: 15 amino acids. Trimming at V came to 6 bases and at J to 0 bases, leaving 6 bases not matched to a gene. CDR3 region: CSARRTGGLNTEAFF. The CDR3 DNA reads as TGCAGTGCAAGGAGGACAGGGGGCCTGAACACTGAAGCTTTCTTT.

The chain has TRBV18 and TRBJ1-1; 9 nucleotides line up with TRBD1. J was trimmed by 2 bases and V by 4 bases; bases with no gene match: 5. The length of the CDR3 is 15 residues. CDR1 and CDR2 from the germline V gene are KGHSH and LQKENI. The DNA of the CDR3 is TGTGCCAGCTCACGAGGGACAGGGAGTAACACTGAAGCTTTCTTT. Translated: CASSRGTGSNTEAFF.

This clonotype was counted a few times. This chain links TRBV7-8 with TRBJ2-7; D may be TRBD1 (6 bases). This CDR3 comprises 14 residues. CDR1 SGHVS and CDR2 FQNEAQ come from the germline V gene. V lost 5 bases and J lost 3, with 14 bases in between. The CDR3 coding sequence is TGTGCCAGCAGCCTCAGGACAGTTCTCTACGAGCAGTACTTC. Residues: CASSLRTVLYEQYF.

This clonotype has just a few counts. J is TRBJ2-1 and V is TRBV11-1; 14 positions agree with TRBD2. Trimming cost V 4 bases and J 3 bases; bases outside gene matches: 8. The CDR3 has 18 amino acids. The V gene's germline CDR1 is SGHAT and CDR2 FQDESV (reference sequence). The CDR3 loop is CASSSSGTSGGSYNEQFF. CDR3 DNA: TGTGCCAGCAGCTCTTCCGGGACTAGCGGGGGTAGCTACAATGAGCAGTTCTTC.

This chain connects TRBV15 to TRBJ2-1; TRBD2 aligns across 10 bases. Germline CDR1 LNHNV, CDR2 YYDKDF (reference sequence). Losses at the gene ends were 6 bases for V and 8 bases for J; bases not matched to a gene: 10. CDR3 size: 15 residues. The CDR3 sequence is CATRRYSGRSDEQFF. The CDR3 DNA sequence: TGTGCCACCAGGAGGTATAGCGGGAGGTCCGATGAGCAGTTCTTC.

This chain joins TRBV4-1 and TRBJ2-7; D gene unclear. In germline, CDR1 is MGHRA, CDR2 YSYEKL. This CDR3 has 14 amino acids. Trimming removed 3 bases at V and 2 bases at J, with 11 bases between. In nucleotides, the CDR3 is TGCGCCAGCAGCCATTCTGCCGGAGCCTACGAGCAGTACTTC. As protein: CASSHSAGAYEQYF.

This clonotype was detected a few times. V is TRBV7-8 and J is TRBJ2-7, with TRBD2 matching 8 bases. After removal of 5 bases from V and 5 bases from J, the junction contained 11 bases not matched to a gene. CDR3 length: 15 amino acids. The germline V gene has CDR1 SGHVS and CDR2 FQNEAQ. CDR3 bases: TGTGCCAGCAGCCGTATGACCGGGACTAGAAACGAGCAGTACTTC. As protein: CASSRMTGTRNEQYF.